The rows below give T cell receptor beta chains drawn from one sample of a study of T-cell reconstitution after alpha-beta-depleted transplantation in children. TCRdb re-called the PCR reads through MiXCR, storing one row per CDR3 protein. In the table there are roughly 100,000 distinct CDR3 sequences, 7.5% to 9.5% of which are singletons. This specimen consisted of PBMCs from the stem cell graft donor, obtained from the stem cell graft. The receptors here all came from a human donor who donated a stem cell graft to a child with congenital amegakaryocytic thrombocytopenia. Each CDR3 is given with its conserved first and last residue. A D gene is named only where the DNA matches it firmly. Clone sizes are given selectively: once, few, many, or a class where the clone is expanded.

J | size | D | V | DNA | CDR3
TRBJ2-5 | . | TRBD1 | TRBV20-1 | TGCAGTGCTAGAGATAACCTCGACAGGGGGCTGCAGACCCAGTACTTC | CSARDNLDRGLQTQYF
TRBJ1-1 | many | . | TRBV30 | TGTGCCTGGGAGAGGAACACTGAAGCTTTCTTT | CAWERNTEAFF
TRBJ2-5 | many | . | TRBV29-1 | TGCAGCGTTGAAGTCCCTGACAGGCTGGTCGGTAAGACCCAGTACTTC | CSVEVPDRLVGKTQYF
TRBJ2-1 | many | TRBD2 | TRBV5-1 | TGCGCCAGCAAACTAGCGGGGGAACACAATGAGCAGTTCTTC | CASKLAGEHNEQFF
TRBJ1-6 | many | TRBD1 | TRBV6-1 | TGTGCCAGTTCGACAGGGAACTATAATTCACCCCTCCACTTT | CASSTGNYNSPLHF
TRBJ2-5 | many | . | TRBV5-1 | TGCGCCAGCAGGGACATCCGGCAAGAGACCCAGTACTTC | CASRDIRQETQYF
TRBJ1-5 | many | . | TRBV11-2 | TGTGCCAGCAGCTTAGATCTGCAGGGCCGTCAGCCCCAGCATTTT | CASSLDLQGRQPQHF
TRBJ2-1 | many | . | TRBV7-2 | TGTGCCAGCAGCTTAAGACTAGTTAGCTATGAGCAGTTCTTC | CASSLRLVSYEQFF
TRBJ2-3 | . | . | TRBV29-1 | TGCAGCGTTGAAGTGGGGGGTTTTAGGACAGATACGCAGTATTTT | CSVEVGGFRTDTQYF
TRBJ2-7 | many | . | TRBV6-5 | TGTGCCAGCAGTTACTCCCAGGGACCGGTTTATCTCGAGCAGTACTTC | CASSYSQGPVYLEQYF